The T cell receptor beta chain under discussion was sequenced for a study of blood T cell repertoires in COVID-19. This clone was counted a few times. The table came from immunoSEQ multiplex PCR; TCRdb's copy has only in-frame clones and leaves some out. The sample consists of 200,000 to 300,000 clones, around 85% of them appearing once. Germline lookup yields CDR1 MNHEY and CDR2 SVGAGI. The CDR3 length is 13 residues. The V and J ends lost 6 bases and 6 bases respectively, with 14 bases between them. This sequence originates from a woman aged 25 to 45 who had recovered from COVID-19. The chain combines TRBV6-5 with TRBJ1-1; D not certain. The sequenced material came from peripheral blood. The CDR3 loop reads CASRTRVYAEAFF. CDR3 bases: TGTGCCAGCAGGACTAGGGTGTACGCTGAAGCTTTCTTT.